The T cell receptor beta chain under discussion was sequenced for a study of T cells in localized non-small cell lung cancer. In regard to this clone: Antigen: not known.

Overall study results and limits: Patients showing higher blood T cell density tended to see longer overall survival. The tumor had only one region sequenced, so heterogeneity remains possible.

Repertoires were generated with immunoSEQ multiplex PCR, while TCRdb's copy carries only in-frame clones and drops some. The data contain around 48,000 clones, 77% of them singletons. The CDR3 sequence is 15 residues long. Trimming removed 6 bases from V and 1 base from J; junction bases left unmatched: 5. CDR1 is SNHLY and CDR2 is FYNNEI in the germline V gene. The specimen was peripheral blood, collected before any cancer treatment. This clonotype originated in a man aged 40 to 69 with stage I squamous cell lung carcinoma. The rearrangement uses TRBV2 and TRBJ2-3; 9 bases agree with TRBD1. CDR3 protein: CASSGDRGGTDTQYF. CDR3 coding DNA: TGTGCCAGCAGCGGAGACAGGGGGGGCACAGATACGCAGTATTTT.